The text below deals with one T cell receptor beta chain. The sample originates from a study of blood T cell repertoires in COVID-19. Study at large: Sources were T cells, B-cell-depleted T cells, or PBMCs; the material itself was cDNA or gDNA.

Measured with immunoSEQ multiplex PCR; TCRdb has only the in-frame clones, and not every one. The sample has 340,000 or so clones; about 86% are singletons. With 5 bases clipped from V and 5 bases from J, the junction kept 6 bases outside the gene matches. Germline V CDR1 and CDR2: SGHTA, FQGTGA. This CDR3 has 14 amino acids. The chain carries TRBV7-3 and TRBJ2-3; 8 positions match TRBD1. The TCR originated in a woman between 35 and 50 years old with acute COVID-19. The sample consisted of PBMCs or T cells enriched from blood (not recorded which). The CDR3 DNA reads TGTGCCAGCAGCGTGACAGGGGCGGTAGATACGCAGTATTTT. It encodes CASSVTGAVDTQYF. Based on the CDR3 plus reference TRBV7-3 and TRBJ2-3, the full variable domain is GAGVSQTPSNKVTEKGKYVELRCDPISGHTALYWYRQSLGQGPEFLIYFQGTGAADDSGLPNDRFFAVRPEGSVSTLKIQRTERGDSAVYLCASSVTGAVDTQYFGPGTRLTVL.